This T cell receptor (beta chain) is from a study of siplizumab effects on memory and regulatory T cells. Study-level findings and limits: Contribution to the alloresponse seemed major for naive T cells, which also seemed more diverse than memory cells.

As regards this clone: Its antigen is unknown.

Trimming took off 6 bases at V and 3 bases at J, with 9 bases between the two ends. The V gene's germline CDR1 is MNHNS and CDR2 SASEGT. The CDR3 is 13 amino acids. Profiled with immunoSEQ multiplex PCR; TCRdb holds only in-frame clones, not every one. The sample contains 100,000 or so clones, 92% of which appear only once. The source material was Tregs sorted from blood. This clonotype originated in a human donor in good health. V usage is TRBV6-1 and J usage is TRBJ1-3, with D possibly TRBD1 on 5 matching bases. The CDR3 nucleotides are TGTGCCAGCAGGGGGGTGGGTGGAAACACCATATATTTT. It codes for CASRGVGGNTIYF.